This T cell receptor beta chain was obtained from a study of blood T cell repertoires in COVID-19. Study-wide context: Whether acute or convalescent, the COVID-19 samples came from the United States, Italy and Spain. PBMCs, B-cell-depleted T cells, or T cells provided the cDNA or gDNA that made up the material.

The authors' processing: Amplified reference gene primers provided the basis for estimating nucleated cell counts. The assay was immunoSEQ multiplex PCR, and TCRdb's table has in-frame clones only and misses some. That table is the source of V, J and clone size, and D and trimming were worked out from the DNA. The sample carries roughly 410,000 clones, more than 80% recorded once. The V end was cut by 6 bases, the J end by 1 base, with 31 bases between. The CDR3 runs 22 residues. CDR1 is MDHEN, CDR2 SYDVKM, per germline. Sequenced input: peripheral blood. This clonotype was sampled from a man between 40 and 49 years old with acute or convalescent COVID-19. The chain recombines TRBV28 with TRBJ2-6; D not certain. CDR3 sequence reads: CASSPIVPFRVNLSSGANVLTF. Written as DNA, the CDR3 is TGTGCCAGCAGCCCGATCGTCCCCTTTCGGGTTAATTTATCGTCTGGGGCCAACGTCCTGACTTTC.